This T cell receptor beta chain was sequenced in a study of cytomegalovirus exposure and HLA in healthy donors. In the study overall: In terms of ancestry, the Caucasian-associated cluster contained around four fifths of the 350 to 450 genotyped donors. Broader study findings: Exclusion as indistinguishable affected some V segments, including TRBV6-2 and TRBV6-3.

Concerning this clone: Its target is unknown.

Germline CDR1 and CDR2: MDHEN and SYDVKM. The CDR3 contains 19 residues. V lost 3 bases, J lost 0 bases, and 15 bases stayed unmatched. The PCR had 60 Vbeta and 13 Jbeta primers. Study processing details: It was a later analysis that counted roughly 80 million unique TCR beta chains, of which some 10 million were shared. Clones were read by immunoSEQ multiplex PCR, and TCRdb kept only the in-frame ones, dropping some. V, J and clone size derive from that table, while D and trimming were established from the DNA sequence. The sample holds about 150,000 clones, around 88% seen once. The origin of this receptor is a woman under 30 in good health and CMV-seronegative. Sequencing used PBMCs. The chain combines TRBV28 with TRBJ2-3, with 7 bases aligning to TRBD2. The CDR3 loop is CASSLGGSAASTSTDTQYF. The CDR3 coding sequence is TGTGCCAGCAGTTTGGGGGGGTCGGCGGCATCCACTAGCACAGATACGCAGTATTTT.